This T cell receptor (beta chain) was sequenced for a study of shared clonotypes between healthy human individuals (dated by TCRdb to the early 2020s). Some background on the complete study: The cohort included three men and a couple of women between 18 and 49 years of age. To estimate repertoire size and how much clonotype sharing occurs between individuals, the study deeply sequenced the blood TCR repertoires of a handful of healthy adults. Per donor, leukapheresis produced somewhere between about 0.9 and 9.5 billion PBMCs. To increase sequencing depth and limit assay-specific biases, different laboratories used diverse techniques to prepare libraries and sequence TCR repertoires. For each donor, CD4 naive and CD4 memory were each run on three plates, CD8 naive on two plates, and CD8 memory on one plate. The research as a whole found: Sharing across several donors was observed for about 5% of naive CD4, 3.5% of naive CD8, around 2.5% of memory CD4, and approximately 0.41% of memory CD8 clonotypes. Sampling was restricted to blood, and TCR repertoires in tissue are likely to differ from TCR repertoires in blood. Compared with non-shared clonotypes, the clonotypes found in all four sorted-subset donors had higher generation probabilities. Pairwise subsampling led to the expectation that sequencing depth would affect the degree of clonotype sharing among donors. Rarefaction of sorted-subset datasets indicated incomplete sequencing despite the large sequencing depth. Larger estimated clonotype richness was generally found for naive subsets than for memory subsets. Because the study included only a small number of donors, the genetic and exposure-history diversity represented was limited.

CDR1 and CDR2 were assigned from the germline V gene as KGHSH and LQKENI. The CDR3 contains 15 residues, cysteine and phenylalanine counted. Just the 45-base CDR3 DNA is kept, in frame starting at base 1. The germline V end is reduced by 4 bases and the J end by 8 bases; junction bases left unmatched: 13. A note on this clone: Its antigen is unknown. The input lacks base qualities; no much larger clone sits a single base away.

Healthy HIV-negative adults with no recently reported acute infections or vaccinations were included as donors. All donors were Caucasian adults living in Nashville, Tennessee, USA. Magnetic negative selection was used to enrich CD4+ T cells, after which naive cells were positively selected on CD45RA and the negative fraction became the memory subset. After blood collection by leukapheresis, PBMCs were isolated using Ficoll-Histopaque density gradient centrifugation and then cryopreserved in the vapor phase of liquid nitrogen. Analytical flow cytometry was used to check the purity and quantity of every magnetically sorted T cell population. From each sorted fraction, genomic DNA was isolated and quantified by UV absorbance on a Nanodrop 2000c. Using the deep immunoSEQ assay, TCR CDR3 regions were amplified from genomic DNA by multiplex PCR. For each cell subset, the extracted genomic DNA was distributed evenly across all wells of several immunoSEQ 96-well plates, and each plate served as one replicate. For sorted subsets, approximately 190 ng genomic DNA, equal to 30,000 or so T cell genomes, was loaded into each replicate PCR. Purified libraries were quantified with a Qubit 3.0 fluorometer, sized on a Bioanalyzer 2100, and re-quantified with the KAPA Library Quantification kit. A separate single-read 150-cycle Illumina NextSeq 550 flow cell was used to sequence each immunoSEQ 96-well plate. The paper's data handling went like this. The immunoSEQ output contained only junctional sequences without quality scores, so filtering could not match that applied to full-length reads. Sequences were annotated with PyIR, a Python wrapper for IgBLAST v1.9, using IMGT germline references to assign V/J genes and CDR3. Any read was removed if the V/J assignment was weak (E-value above 1e-6), the CDR3 was missing, or the read contained stop codons, out-of-frame junctions, or ambiguous translated residues. A V3J clonotype was defined by an identical inferred V gene, J gene, and CDR3 amino acid sequence. The percentage overlap between two repertoires was calculated by dividing the number of shared unique clonotypes by the size of the smaller repertoire. Three approaches were used to assess repertoire richness: RTK rarefaction, the Chao1 estimator, and Recon v2.1 estimates of unobserved clonotypes. Generation probabilities were computed with OLGA for all TCRbeta clonotypes obtained by the gDNA method from a few donors. Here the immuneACCESS table is served through TCRdb, limited to in-frame sequences with V and J called. Missing clones are a known gap in these copies; in checked studies unresolved V genes cover under half, and the rest lacks a known reason. The D gene and trimming were derived from the DNA, and the V and J assignments and clone size from that table. The sample data list over a million clones, and more than 60% of these were observed just once. The ten largest clones take up roughly 1.5% of the sample.

The sample was memory CD4+ T cells sorted from blood. The cell subset or site label corresponds to: CD45RA-negative fraction. The V gene is TRBV18 and the J gene is TRBJ1-2, with 7 junctional bases fitting TRBD1. The source is a young man in good health. The DNA reads TGTGCCAGCTCACACAACCGGGACAGCTCTTGGGGCTACACCTTC. This translates into CASSHNRDSSWGYTF.